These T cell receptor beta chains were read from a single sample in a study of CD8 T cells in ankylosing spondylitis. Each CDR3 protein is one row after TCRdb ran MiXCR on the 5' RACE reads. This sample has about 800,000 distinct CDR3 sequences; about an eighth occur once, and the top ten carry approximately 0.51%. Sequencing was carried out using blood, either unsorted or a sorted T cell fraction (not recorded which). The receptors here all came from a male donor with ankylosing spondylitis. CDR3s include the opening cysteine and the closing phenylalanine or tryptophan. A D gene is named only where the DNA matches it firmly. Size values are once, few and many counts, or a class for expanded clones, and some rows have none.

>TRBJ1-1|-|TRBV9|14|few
TGTGCCAGCAGCGTAGTTGGAGGGAACACTGAAGCTTTCTTT
CASSVVGGNTEAFF
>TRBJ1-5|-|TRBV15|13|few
TGTGCCACCAGCGCCTTTACAGGGCAGCCCCAGCATTTT
CATSAFTGQPQHF
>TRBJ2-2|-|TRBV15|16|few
TGTGCCACCAGCAGAGAAGGGCAGGGGGGCACCGGGGAGCTGTTTTTT
CATSREGQGGTGELFF
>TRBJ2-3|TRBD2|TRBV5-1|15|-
TGCGCCAGCAATTCCCTCGGCCTAGCGGCAGATACGCAGTATTTT
CASNSLGLAADTQYF
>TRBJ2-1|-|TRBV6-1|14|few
TGTGCCAGCACCGGAGGGCCCACCTACAATGAGCAGTTCTTC
CASTGGPTYNEQFF
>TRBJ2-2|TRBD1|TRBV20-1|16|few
TGCAGTGCTAGAGCTCTAACAGGGGCCGGCACCGGGGAGCTGTTTTTT
CSARALTGAGTGELFF
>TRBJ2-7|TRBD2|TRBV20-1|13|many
TGCAGTGCTAGCCCTAGCGGGGGATTCGAGCAGTACTTC
CSASPSGGFEQYF
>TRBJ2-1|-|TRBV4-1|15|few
TGCGCCAGCAGCCAAGTTAGGTCGGCTTTCAATGAGCAGTTCTTC
CASSQVRSAFNEQFF
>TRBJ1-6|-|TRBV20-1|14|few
TGCAGTGCTAGTCCGGGACCAGAAAGTTCACCCCTCCACTTT
CSASPGPESSPLHF
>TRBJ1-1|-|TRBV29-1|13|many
TGCAGCGTTGAAGGACAGGAGAACACTGAAGCTTTCTTT
CSVEGQENTEAFF
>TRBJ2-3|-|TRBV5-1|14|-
TGCGCCAGCAGCTCGGATCTTAGAACAGATACGCAGTATTTT
CASSSDLRTDTQYF
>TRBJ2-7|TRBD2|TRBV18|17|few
TGTGCCAGCTCACCTCGGGCAAGCGGGGGCCTACCCTACGAGCAGTACTTC
CASSPRASGGLPYEQYF
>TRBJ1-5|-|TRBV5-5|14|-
TGTGCCAGCAGCCCCATGACAGATTTGCAGCCCCAGCATTTT
CASSPMTDLQPQHF
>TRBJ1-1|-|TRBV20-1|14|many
TGCAGTGCTAGACGGTCAGGGGAAAACACTGAAGCTTTCTTT
CSARRSGENTEAFF
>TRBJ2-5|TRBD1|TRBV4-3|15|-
TGCGCCAGCAGCCGGACAGGGGGAGACCAAGAGACCCAGTACTTC
CASSRTGGDQETQYF
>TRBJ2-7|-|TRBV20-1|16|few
TGCAGTGCTGCGCCAGGAGCAGGACATAACTTTTACGAGCAGTACTTC
CSAAPGAGHNFYEQYF
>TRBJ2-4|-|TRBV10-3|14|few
TGTGCCATCAGTCGGGACGTAGCCAAAAACATTCAGTACTTC
CAISRDVAKNIQYF
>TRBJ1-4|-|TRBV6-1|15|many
TGTGCCAGCAGTCTTACTATAGGGGGTTATGAAAAACTGTTTTTT
CASSLTIGGYEKLFF
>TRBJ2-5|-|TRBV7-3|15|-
TGTGCCAGCAGCTTAGATGGCAGGAACCAAGAGACCCAGTACTTC
CASSLDGRNQETQYF
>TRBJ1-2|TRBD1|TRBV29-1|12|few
TGCAGCGTAGCTACGACAGGGGGTGGCTACACCTTC
CSVATTGGGYTF
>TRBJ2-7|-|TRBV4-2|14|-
TGTGCCAGCAGCCAACCAGGGACGACCGGCGAGCAGTACTTC
CASSQPGTTGEQYF
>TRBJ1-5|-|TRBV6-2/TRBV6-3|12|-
TGTGCCAGCAGTTCCGGGCCCGGTACCCAGCATTTT
CASSSGPGTQHF
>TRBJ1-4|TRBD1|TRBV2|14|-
TGTGCCAGCAGTGAGACAGGGCCGTTTGAAAAACTGTTTTTT
CASSETGPFEKLFF
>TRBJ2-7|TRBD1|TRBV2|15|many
TGTGCCAGCAGTGTTCTCGGGACAGGGGGTCTCGAGCAGTACTTC
CASSVLGTGGLEQYF
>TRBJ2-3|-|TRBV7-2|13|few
TGTGCCAGCAGCGTATTAAGGGGAGATACGCAGTATTTT
CASSVLRGDTQYF
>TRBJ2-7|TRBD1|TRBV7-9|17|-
TGTGCCAGCAGCTTGGGGTCGTCCGGGACAGGAGTTTACGAGCAGTACTTC
CASSLGSSGTGVYEQYF
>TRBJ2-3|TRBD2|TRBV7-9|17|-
TGTGCCAGCAGCCCCTGGACTAGCGGGGGTGCCACAGATACGCAGTATTTT
CASSPWTSGGATDTQYF
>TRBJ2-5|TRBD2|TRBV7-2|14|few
TGTGCCAGCAGTCCCGGGGGGGCGGCAGAGACCCAGTACTTC
CASSPGGAAETQYF